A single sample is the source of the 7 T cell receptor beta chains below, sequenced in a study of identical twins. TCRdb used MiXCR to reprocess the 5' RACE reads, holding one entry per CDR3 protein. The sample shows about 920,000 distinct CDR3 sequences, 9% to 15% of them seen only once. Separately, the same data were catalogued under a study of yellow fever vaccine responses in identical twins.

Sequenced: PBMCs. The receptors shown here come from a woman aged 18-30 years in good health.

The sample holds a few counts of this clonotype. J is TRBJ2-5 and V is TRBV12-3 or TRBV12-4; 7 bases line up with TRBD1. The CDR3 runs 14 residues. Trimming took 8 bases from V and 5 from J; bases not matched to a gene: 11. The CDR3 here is CASGETGPQETQYF. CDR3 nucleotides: TGTGCCAGCGGAGAGACAGGGCCTCAGGAGACCCAGTACTTC.

CDR3 sequence reads: CSADDRGTDTQYF. The CDR3 DNA is TGCAGTGCTGACGACAGGGGGACAGATACGCAGTATTTT. The genes are TRBV20-1 and TRBJ2-3; TRBD1 matches 9 bases. Germline V gives CDR1 DFQATT, CDR2 SNEGSKA (reference sequence). The junction had 3 bases not matched to a gene; V was cut back by 5 bases and J by 3 bases. The CDR3 has 13 amino acids.

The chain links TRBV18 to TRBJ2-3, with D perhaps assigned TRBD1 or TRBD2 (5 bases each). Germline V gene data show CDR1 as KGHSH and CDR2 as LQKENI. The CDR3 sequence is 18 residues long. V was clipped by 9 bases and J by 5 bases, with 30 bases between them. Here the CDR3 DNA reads TGTGCCAGGTCCCCGGGGACGCGAGAGGTCAACACTAAAGATACGCAGTATTTT. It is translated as CARSPGTREVNTKDTQYF.

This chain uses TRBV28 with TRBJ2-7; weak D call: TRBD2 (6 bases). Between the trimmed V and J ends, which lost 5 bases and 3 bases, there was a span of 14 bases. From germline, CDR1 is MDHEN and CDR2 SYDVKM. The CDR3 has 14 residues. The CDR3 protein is CASSPNGGNYEQYF. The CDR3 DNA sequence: TGTGCCAGCAGTCCAAACGGGGGTAACTACGAGCAGTACTTC.

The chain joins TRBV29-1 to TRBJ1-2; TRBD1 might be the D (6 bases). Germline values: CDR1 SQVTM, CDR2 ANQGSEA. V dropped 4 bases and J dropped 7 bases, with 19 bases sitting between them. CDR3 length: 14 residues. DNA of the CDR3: TGCAGCGTTGGTCGGACAGATCAATCGGTTGGCTACACCTTC. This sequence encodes CSVGRTDQSVGYTF.

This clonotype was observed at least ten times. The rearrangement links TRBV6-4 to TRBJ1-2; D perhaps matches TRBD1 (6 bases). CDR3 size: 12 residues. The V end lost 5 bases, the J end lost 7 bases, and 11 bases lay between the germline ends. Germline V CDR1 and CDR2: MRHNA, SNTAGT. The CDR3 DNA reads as TGTGCCAGCAGTCAAGGGGGTGCTGGCTACACCTTC. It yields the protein CASSQGGAGYTF.

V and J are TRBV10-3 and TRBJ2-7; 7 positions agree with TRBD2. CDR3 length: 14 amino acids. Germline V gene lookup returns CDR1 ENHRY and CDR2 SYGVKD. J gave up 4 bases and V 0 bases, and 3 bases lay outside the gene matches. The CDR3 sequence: CAISESSGSYEQYV. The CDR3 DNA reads TGTGCCATCAGTGAGTCTAGCGGGTCGTACGAGCAGTACGTC.